These 27 T cell receptor beta chains were sequenced from one sample in a study of identical twins. Using its own MiXCR run on the 5' RACE reads, TCRdb lists one record per CDR3 protein. The sample lists a few hundred thousand distinct CDR3 sequences, 9% to 10% seen once, with roughly 3% in the top ten. This sample also appeared in a second study, on yellow fever vaccine responses in identical twins.

The sequenced sample consisted of PBMCs. These receptors were obtained from a woman between 18 and 29 years old in good health.

In this sample, this clonotype turned up many times. One junction end does not reproduce the germline sequence, and a read error may be involved. The V and J genes are TRBV6-1 and TRBJ2-4, with no clear D. The CDR3 totals 15 residues. The V gene's germline CDR1 is MNHNS and CDR2 SASEGT. The CDR3 loop reads CASSTRTRAENIQYF. CDR3 nucleotides: TGTGCCAGCAGTACGAGGACCCGAGCCGAAAACATTCAGTACTTC.

Ten or more counts support this clonotype. The V call is TRBV6-5, the J call TRBJ2-3, with 7 nucleotides matching TRBD2. V lost 1 base and J lost 6; bases outside the gene matches: 13. Germline CDR1 MNHEY, CDR2 SVGAGI. This CDR3 spans 17 amino acids. The CDR3 loop reads CASSYLSSGKEADTQYF. Here the CDR3 DNA reads TGTGCCAGCAGTTACTTGTCTAGCGGAAAGGAGGCCGATACGCAGTATTTT.

This clonotype was picked up a small number of times. This chain uses TRBV11-1 with TRBJ1-1; possible D gene TRBD1, 5 bases. The CDR3 covers 18 residues. With 1 base removed from V and 0 bases from J, the gap between germline ends came to 18 bases. CDR1 and CDR2 from the germline V gene are SGHAT and FQDESV (reference sequence). The CDR3 DNA reads as TGTGCCAGCAGCTTAGATTGGGTAGGGGAGGCGCTGAACACTGAAGCTTTCTTT. It codes for CASSLDWVGEALNTEAFF. Full variable domain (remainder filled in from reference TRBV11-1 and TRBJ1-1): EAEVAQSPRYKITEKSQAVAFWCDPISGHATLYWYRQILGQGPELLVQFQDESVVDDSQLPKDRFSAERLKGVDSTLKIQPAELGDSAMYLCASSLDWVGEALNTEAFFGQGTRLTVV.

This clonotype was detected ten times or more. The chain has TRBV27 and TRBJ2-3; D uncertain. This CDR3 is built from 14 residues. Trimming removed 5 bases from V and 0 bases from J, with 9 bases in between. The germline V gene has CDR1 MNHEY and CDR2 SMNVEV (reference sequence). The CDR3 nucleotides are TGTGCCAGCAGTCTATACGGAAGCACAGATACGCAGTATTTT. Protein sequence: CASSLYGSTDTQYF.

The V and J genes are TRBV7-9 and TRBJ2-7, with 7 bases that match TRBD1. CDR3 length equals 13 residues. V lost 0 bases, J lost 9 bases, and 5 bases stayed unmatched. CDR1 and CDR2 (germline): SEHNR, FQNEAQ (reference sequence). In nucleotides, the CDR3 is TGTGCCAGCAGCTTAGCCGACAGGGTTGGGCAGTACTTC. Amino acids: CASSLADRVGQYF.

This clonotype showed up many times. V and J are TRBV12-3 or TRBV12-4 and TRBJ2-7, with 8 bases aligning to TRBD1. This CDR3 has 13 residues. J gave up 6 bases and V 5 bases, and 6 bases lay outside the gene matches. CDR3 DNA: TGTGCCAGCAGTATAAACACAGGGGGCGAGCAGTACTTC. It specifies CASSINTGGEQYF.

The table lists this clonotype with a few counts. J is TRBJ1-1 and V is TRBV12-3 or TRBV12-4, with 11 positions matching TRBD1. The V segment lost 6 bases and the J segment 4 bases; nucleotides outside the gene matches: 7. This CDR3 spans 15 amino acids. The CDR3 protein is CASSYRGTGGTEAFF. The CDR3 DNA sequence: TGTGCCAGCAGCTATCGAGGGACAGGGGGCACTGAAGCTTTCTTT.

This clonotype has just a few counts. The chain recombines TRBV4-2 with TRBJ2-7; D uncertain. The V gene lost 0 bases and the J gene lost 2 bases, with 14 bases spanning the gap. The germline CDR1 and CDR2 sequences are LGHNA and YNFKEQ. The length of the CDR3 is 16 residues. Here the CDR3 reads CASSQEGAVGTYEQYF. The CDR3 bases are TGTGCCAGCAGCCAAGAGGGCGCGGTCGGAACCTACGAGCAGTACTTC.

This clonotype was detected many times. The rearrangement uses TRBV20-1 and TRBJ2-3, with D possibly called TRBD1 or TRBD2 (5 bases each). Trimming left V 1 base short and J 4 bases short, with 12 bases between. This CDR3 comprises 14 residues. The germline gives CDR1 DFQATT, CDR2 SNEGSKA (reference sequence). The CDR3 coding sequence is TGCAGTGCTAGAGTTGGGGCGGGCGCAGATACGCAGTATTTT. It translates to CSARVGAGADTQYF.

This chain uses TRBV27 with TRBJ2-7; the D gene is possibly TRBD1 (5 bases). The germline gives CDR1 MNHEY, CDR2 SMNVEV (reference sequence). The ends were cut back, 5 bases at V and 2 bases at J, with 13 bases in the middle. The CDR3 totals 14 residues. The CDR3: CASSPGPATYEQYF. The CDR3 bases are TGTGCCAGCAGTCCAGGGCCAGCCACCTACGAGCAGTACTTC.

This clonotype was seen ten or more times. The rearrangement uses TRBV4-1 and TRBJ2-4; 10 nucleotides agree with TRBD1. V lost 3 bases and J lost 8; bases outside the gene matches: 10. Germline V CDR1 and CDR2: MGHRA, YSYEKL. The CDR3 consists of 16 residues. The CDR3 sequence: CASSQHIRGQGYIQYF. Written as DNA, the CDR3 is TGCGCCAGCAGCCAGCACATTCGGGGACAGGGGTACATTCAGTACTTC.

This clonotype was seen at least ten times. The chain links TRBV6-2 or TRBV6-3 to TRBJ2-7, with D tentatively TRBD2 (5 bases). The V end lost 6 bases, the J end lost 0 bases, and 12 bases lay between the germline ends. The CDR3 is 14 amino acids. Germline loops: CDR1 MNHEY, CDR2 SVGEGT. This CDR3 is CASRILGGSYEQYF. The CDR3 coding sequence is TGTGCCAGCAGAATTCTCGGAGGCTCCTACGAGCAGTACTTC.

The rearrangement links TRBV7-8 to TRBJ2-3; D remains unclear. V dropped 3 bases and J dropped 1 base, with 5 bases sitting between them. The CDR3 spans 13 residues. Germline assignment: CDR1 SGHVS and CDR2 FQNEAQ. CDR3 DNA: TGTGCCAGCAGCTTCCCCGGCACAGATACGCAGTATTTT. Its translation: CASSFPGTDTQYF.

The V and J genes are TRBV4-3 and TRBJ2-1, with unresolved D. Germline-derived CDR1 and CDR2 are LGHNA and YSLEER. Trimming removed 1 base at V and 9 bases at J, with 13 bases between. This CDR3 is built from 14 residues. The DNA for the CDR3 is TGCGCCAGCAGCCAAGTTGAAGGGAAGGGTGAGCAGTTCTTC. This codes for CASSQVEGKGEQFF.

This clonotype was found many times. This chain joins TRBV27 and TRBJ2-3; 8 bases agree with TRBD2. Germline lookup yields CDR1 MNHEY and CDR2 SMNVEV (reference sequence). The CDR3 loop spans 13 amino acids. V shed 6 bases, J shed 9 bases, and the junction held 8 bases outside the gene matches. CDR3 sequence (DNA): TGTGCCAGCAGCCTGGTAGCGGGACGGACGCAGTATTTT. Its translation is CASSLVAGRTQYF.

The rearrangement uses TRBV18 and TRBJ2-7; 9 nucleotides agree with TRBD2. The V gene's germline CDR1 is KGHSH and CDR2 LQKENI. The CDR3 is 14 residues long. Trimming removed 2 bases from V and 7 bases from J; junction bases left unmatched: 6. CDR3 residues: CASSPLAGALEQYF. CDR3 DNA sequence: TGTGCCAGCTCACCATTAGCGGGAGCCTTGGAGCAGTACTTC.

This clonotype has more than one count but fewer than ten. The chain combines TRBV6-1 with TRBJ2-7, with TRBD2 matching over 7 bases. V shed 4 bases and J 6 bases; nucleotides not matched to a gene: 9. The CDR3 consists of 14 residues. The V gene's germline CDR1 is MNHNS and CDR2 SASEGT. The DNA of the CDR3 is TGTGCCAGCAGTGCGGGGGGTAATCTCGGCGAGCAGTACTTC. Its protein product is CASSAGGNLGEQYF.

In this sample, this clonotype turned up a few times. The V and J genes are TRBV6-6 and TRBJ2-7; D is ambiguous. Trimming cost V 2 bases and J 5 bases, with 7 bases left between them. Germline-derived CDR1 and CDR2 are MNHNY and SVGAGI (reference sequence). The length of the CDR3 is 12 residues. CDR3 amino acids: CASSYLRDEQYF. CDR3 in DNA: TGTGCCAGCAGTTACCTCAGAGACGAGCAGTACTTC.

This clonotype turned up a few times. The chain is built from TRBV20-1 and TRBJ2-7; D possibly corresponds to TRBD2 (7 bases). V was clipped by 8 bases and J by 3 bases, with 17 bases between them. Germline loops: CDR1 DFQATT, CDR2 SNEGSKA (reference sequence). This CDR3 comprises 13 residues. The chain's CDR3 is CSLGGGSGYEQYF. The CDR3 nucleotides read TGCAGTCTAGGGGGGGGCTCGGGCTACGAGCAGTACTTC.

This clonotype has only a few counts. This chain joins TRBV7-2 and TRBJ1-6; D unclear. The CDR3 sequence is 13 residues long. Per germline, CDR1 SGHTA and CDR2 FQGNSA. Trimming shortened V by 1 base and J by 9 bases, and 7 bases separated the two germline ends. CDR3 sequence: CASSLEKFSPLHF. The CDR3 DNA reads TGTGCCAGCAGCTTAGAGAAGTTTTCACCCCTCCACTTT.

There are a few counts of this clonotype. This chain uses TRBV20-1 with TRBJ2-7, with 8 bases matching TRBD1. The J segment lost 2 bases and the V segment lost 0 bases, leaving 9 bases of the junction unmatched. CDR1 and CDR2 from the germline V gene are DFQATT and SNEGSKA (reference sequence). The CDR3 sequence is 16 residues long. The CDR3 sequence is CSARDYWDRRTYEQYF. The CDR3 coding sequence is TGCAGTGCTAGAGATTATTGGGACAGGAGAACCTACGAGCAGTACTTC.

This chain connects TRBV7-2 to TRBJ2-7; TRBD2 matches 8 bases. The CDR3 loop spans 14 amino acids. CDR1 and CDR2 from the germline V gene are SGHTA and FQGNSA. V lost 6 bases to trimming and J lost 4 bases; unmatched junction nucleotides: 8. CDR3: CASSAGGSYYEQYF. The CDR3 DNA is TGTGCCAGCAGTGCGGGAGGCTCCTATTACGAGCAGTACTTC.

About this clonotype: In this CDR3 the conserved last residue, phenylalanine or tryptophan, is missing, so a read error is likely. No DNA is shown, since the ends of the CDR3 on it are uncertain; the CDR3 is the one TCRdb lists. The chain links TRBV2 to TRBJ2-4; the D call TRBD2 from the table was never checked on the DNA. The CDR3 extends over 12 residues, inclusive of both ends. Germline CDR1 and CDR2: SNHLY and FYNNEI. The CDR3 protein is CASSLTGTSPLL.

This clonotype has a count of ten or more. V usage is TRBV4-2 and J usage is TRBJ1-1; 8 nucleotides align to TRBD1. The CDR3 is 15 amino acids. The ends lost 7 bases at V and 5 bases at J; junction bases unmatched: 12. Looked up from germline, CDR1 is LGHNA and CDR2 is YNFKEQ. CDR3: CASTWTGTDRTEAFF. In DNA form, the CDR3 reads TGTGCCAGCACCTGGACAGGGACCGATAGAACTGAAGCTTTCTTT.

This clonotype was counted between two and nine times. V usage is TRBV7-2 and J usage is TRBJ2-3; D unclear. Trimming removed 5 bases from V and 0 bases from J, with 12 bases in between. The CDR3 runs 15 residues. From germline, CDR1 is SGHTA and CDR2 FQGNSA. Here the CDR3 DNA reads TGTGCCAGCAGCGCGACCGGGCGTAGCACAGATACGCAGTATTTT. It yields the protein CASSATGRSTDTQYF.

This clonotype was counted a few times. This chain uses TRBV29-1 with TRBJ2-1; 7 nucleotides line up with TRBD1. The CDR3 totals 12 residues. V lost 6 bases and J lost 9; bases outside the gene matches: 8. Germline CDR1 is SQVTM and CDR2 is ANQGSEA. The CDR3 loop is CSVKTGQSEQFF. The CDR3 DNA reads as TGCAGCGTGAAGACAGGGCAGAGTGAGCAGTTCTTC.

There are a few counts of this clonotype. The chain has TRBV5-6 and TRBJ1-1; D is perhaps TRBD1 (5 bases). The CDR3 consists of 15 residues. CDR1 is SGHDT and CDR2 is YYEEEE in the germline V gene. The V end lost 2 bases, the J end lost 0 bases, and 11 bases lay between the germline ends. In DNA, the CDR3 is TGTGCCAGCAGCTTAACAGGCTATTTGAACACTGAAGCTTTCTTT. Encoded protein: CASSLTGYLNTEAFF.